This T cell receptor (beta chain) was retrieved from a study of identical twins (dated by TCRdb to the mid-2010s). Context from the whole study: To test whether fetal clonotypes persist, the study used deep sequencing on TCR alpha and beta repertoires from monozygotic twins, unrelated adults of various ages, and cord blood. Replicate twin experiments were performed at different times using different library preparation protocols to rule out contamination. Overall results and qualifications from the work: Compared with coincidental sharing between unrelated individuals, out-of-frame TCR alpha sequences shared between twins had an excess of sequences with low generation probability. Because the same donors could not be followed over many years, conclusions were based on cross-sectional statistical analysis. Fewer insertions were carried by abundant cord blood beta clonotypes, a similar but weaker trend appeared in young adult naive repertoires, and no such trend appeared in memory repertoires. In monozygotic twins, recombination models systematically underestimated out-of-frame TCR alpha sharing, but the models matched the sharing seen between unrelated individuals. In beta out-of-frame sequences, excess twin sharing was weaker, because having fewer shared sequences lowered the signal-to-noise ratio. Zero-insertion analyses could be partly confounded by invariant T cells such as MAIT and iNKT, though diverse VJ usage argued against such confounding for most clonotypes.

Every donor in the study was a healthy Caucasian. Three pairs of female monozygotic twins, all aged about 18 to 29 years, made up the twin cohort. RNA for TCR libraries was isolated from peripheral blood mononuclear cells. Library prep was done by 5' RACE. The sample was run on an Illumina HiSeq 2000. A universal primer binding site was added through template switching, and the final cDNA carried a unique molecular identifier so that TCR cDNA molecules could be counted accurately. First-strand cDNA for TCR alpha and beta chains was synthesized from specific primers in the conserved constant-segment region. Each cDNA library was double barcoded, with a SMART-Mk sample barcode plus Illumina barcodes, to control for contamination. TruSeq adapter sequences and Illumina sample barcodes were added in two successive PCR steps. TCR alpha and beta cDNA libraries were sequenced on the Illumina HiSeq platform with custom primers. The study's own analysis went as follows. Unique molecular identifiers were extracted from raw reads with MiGEC, and CDR3 positions were determined with MiXCR. Recombination models were inferred per individual with the repgenHMM and IGoR tools using an EM algorithm. Shared clonotypes were analyzed with the tcR package in R, and sharing was normalized by the product of cloneset sizes. Out-of-frame nonproductive sequences were analyzed to study raw recombination free of thymic and clonal selection effects. TCRdb reprocessing: public reads trimmed at Q25 with fastp, clones called with MiXCR, in-frame beta chains kept. Each CDR3 protein appears once, grouped with its most common genes and DNA. The V and J calls come from TCRdb's annotation, not from the publication. The sample records around 960,000 distinct CDR3 sequences, 12% of which are singletons. The ten largest make up around 1.6% of the sample.

Counted from cysteine to phenylalanine, this CDR3 has 15 amino acids. Left in the record is the CDR3 DNA by itself, 45 bases read in frame from the first base. The V and J ends are trimmed by 0 bases and 5 bases, leaving 13 bases between them. CDR1 GTSNPN and CDR2 SVGIG were looked up in the germline V gene (reference sequence). A note on this clonotype: Its antigen has not been determined. No base quality information exists; no much larger clone differs at one position.

The same data also went into a second study, on yellow fever vaccine responses in identical twins. According to the second study: The T cell response to vaccination in identical twins was reported by the authors to appear partly convergent and partly personalized. The study precisely tracked vaccine-responding T cell clones in identical twins.

The receptor was derived from a woman aged 18 to 35 in good health. Recombination connected TRBV30 to TRBJ2-2, with no confidently assigned D gene. Sequenced: PBMCs. The DNA reads TGTGCCTGGAGTGTCCCCGGCCCTTTTACCGGGGAGCTGTTTTTT. Its translation is CAWSVPGPFTGELFF.